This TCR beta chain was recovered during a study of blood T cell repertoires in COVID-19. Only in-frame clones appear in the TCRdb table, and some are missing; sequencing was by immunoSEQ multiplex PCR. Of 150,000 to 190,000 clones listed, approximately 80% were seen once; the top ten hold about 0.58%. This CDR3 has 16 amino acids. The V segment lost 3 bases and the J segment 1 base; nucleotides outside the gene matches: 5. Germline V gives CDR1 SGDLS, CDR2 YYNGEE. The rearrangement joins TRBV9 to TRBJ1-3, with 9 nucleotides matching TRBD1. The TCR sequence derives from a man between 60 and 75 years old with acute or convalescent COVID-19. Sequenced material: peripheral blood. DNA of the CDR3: TGTGCCAGCAGCGCCCAGGACAGGGGTTCTGGAAACACCATATATTTT. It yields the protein CASSAQDRGSGNTIYF.